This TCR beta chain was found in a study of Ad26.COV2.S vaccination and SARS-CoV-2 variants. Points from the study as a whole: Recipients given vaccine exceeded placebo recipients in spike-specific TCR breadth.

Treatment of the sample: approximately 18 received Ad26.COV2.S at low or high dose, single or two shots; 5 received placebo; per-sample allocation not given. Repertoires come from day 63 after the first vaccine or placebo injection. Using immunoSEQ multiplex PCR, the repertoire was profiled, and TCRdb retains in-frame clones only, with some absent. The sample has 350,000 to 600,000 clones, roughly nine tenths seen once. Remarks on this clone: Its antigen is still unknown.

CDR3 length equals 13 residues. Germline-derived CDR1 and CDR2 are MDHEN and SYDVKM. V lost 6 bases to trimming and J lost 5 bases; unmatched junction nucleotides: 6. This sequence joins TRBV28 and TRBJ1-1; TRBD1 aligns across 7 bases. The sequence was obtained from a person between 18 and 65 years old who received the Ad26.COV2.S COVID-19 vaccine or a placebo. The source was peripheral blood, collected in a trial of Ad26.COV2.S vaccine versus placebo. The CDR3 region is CASRPGTETEAFF. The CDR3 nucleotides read TGTGCCAGCAGGCCGGGGACAGAAACTGAAGCTTTCTTT.